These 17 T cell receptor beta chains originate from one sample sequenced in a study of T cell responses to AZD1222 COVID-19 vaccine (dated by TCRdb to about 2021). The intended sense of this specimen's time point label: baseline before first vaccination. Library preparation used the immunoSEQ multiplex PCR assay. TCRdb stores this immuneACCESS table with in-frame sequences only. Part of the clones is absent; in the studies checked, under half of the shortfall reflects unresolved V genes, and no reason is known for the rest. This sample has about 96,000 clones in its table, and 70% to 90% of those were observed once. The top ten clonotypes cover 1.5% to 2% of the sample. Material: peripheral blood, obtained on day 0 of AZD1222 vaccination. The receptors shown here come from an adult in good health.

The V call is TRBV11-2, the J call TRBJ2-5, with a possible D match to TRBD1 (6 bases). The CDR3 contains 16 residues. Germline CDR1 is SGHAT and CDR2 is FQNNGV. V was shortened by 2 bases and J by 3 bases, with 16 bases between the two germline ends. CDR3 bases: TGTGCCAGCAGCTTATATGGGCGGGCAGGGGAAGAGACCCAGTACTTC. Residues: CASSLYGRAGEETQYF.

CDR3 in amino acids: CASSLDGGGWNEQFF. CDR3 coding DNA: TGTGCCAGCAGCTTAGACGGCGGGGGGTGGAATGAGCAGTTCTTC. This chain links TRBV7-2 with TRBJ2-1; 8 nucleotides line up with TRBD2. The CDR3 length is 15 residues. The junction had 6 bases not matched to a gene; V was cut back by 1 base and J by 7 bases. CDR1 is SGHTA, CDR2 FQGNSA, per germline.

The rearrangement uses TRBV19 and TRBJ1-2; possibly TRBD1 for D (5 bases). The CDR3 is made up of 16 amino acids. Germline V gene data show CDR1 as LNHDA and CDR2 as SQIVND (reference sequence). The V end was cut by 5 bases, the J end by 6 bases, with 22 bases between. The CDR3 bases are TGTGCCAGTAGTCAAAGGGAATCGCAGGGATGGGATGGCTACACCTTC. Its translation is CASSQRESQGWDGYTF.

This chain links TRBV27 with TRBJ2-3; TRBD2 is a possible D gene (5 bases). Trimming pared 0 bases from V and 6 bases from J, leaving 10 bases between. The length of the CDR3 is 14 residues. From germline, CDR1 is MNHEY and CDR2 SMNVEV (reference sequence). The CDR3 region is CASSLSYTGDTQYF. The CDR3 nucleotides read TGTGCCAGCAGTTTATCGTATACGGGGGATACGCAGTATTTT.

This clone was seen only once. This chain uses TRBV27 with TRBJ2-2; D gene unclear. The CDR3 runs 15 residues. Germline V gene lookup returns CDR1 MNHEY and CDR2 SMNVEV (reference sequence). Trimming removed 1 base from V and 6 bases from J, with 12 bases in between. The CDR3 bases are TGTGCCAGCAGTTTATACTTGAGTGGCGCCGGGGAGCTGTTTTTT. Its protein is CASSLYLSGAGELFF.

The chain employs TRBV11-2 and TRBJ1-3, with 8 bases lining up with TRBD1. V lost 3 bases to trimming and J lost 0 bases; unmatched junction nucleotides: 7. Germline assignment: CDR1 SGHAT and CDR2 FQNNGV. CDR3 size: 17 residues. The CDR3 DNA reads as TGTGCCAGCAGCTTCAGGACAGGGAGCTACTCTGGAAACACCATATATTTT. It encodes CASSFRTGSYSGNTIYF.

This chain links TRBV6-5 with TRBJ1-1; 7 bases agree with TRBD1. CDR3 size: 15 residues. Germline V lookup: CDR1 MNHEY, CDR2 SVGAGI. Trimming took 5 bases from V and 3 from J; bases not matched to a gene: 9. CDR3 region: CASSQTGVLDTEAFF. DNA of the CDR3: TGTGCCAGCAGTCAAACAGGGGTCTTGGACACTGAAGCTTTCTTT.

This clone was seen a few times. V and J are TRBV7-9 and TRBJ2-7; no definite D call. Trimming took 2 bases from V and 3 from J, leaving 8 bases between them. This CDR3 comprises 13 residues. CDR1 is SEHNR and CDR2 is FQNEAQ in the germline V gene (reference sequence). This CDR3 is CASSLRANYEQYF. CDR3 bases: TGTGCCAGCAGCTTACGGGCAAACTACGAGCAGTACTTC.

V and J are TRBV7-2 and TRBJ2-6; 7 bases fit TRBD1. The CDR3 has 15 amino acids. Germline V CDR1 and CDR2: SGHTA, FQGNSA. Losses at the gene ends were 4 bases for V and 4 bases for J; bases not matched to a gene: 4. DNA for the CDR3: TGTGCCAGCAGCTCGACAGGGTTCGGGGCCAACGTCCTGACTTTC. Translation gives CASSSTGFGANVLTF. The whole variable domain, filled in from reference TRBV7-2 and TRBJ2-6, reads GAGVSQSPSNKVTEKGKDVELRCDPISGHTALYWYRQSLGQGLEFLIYFQGNSAPDKSGLPSDRFSAERTGGSVSTLTIQRTQQEDSAVYLCASSSTGFGANVLTFGAGSRLTVL.

CDR3 amino acids: CASSETADQPQHF. The CDR3 nucleotides are TGCGCCAGCAGTGAAACAGCGGATCAGCCCCAGCATTTT. This chain links TRBV10-1 with TRBJ1-5; no reliable D call. The CDR3 extends over 13 amino acids. The V end lost 3 bases, the J end lost 5 bases, and 8 bases lay between the germline ends. Germline assignment: CDR1 WNHNN and CDR2 SYGVQD (reference sequence).

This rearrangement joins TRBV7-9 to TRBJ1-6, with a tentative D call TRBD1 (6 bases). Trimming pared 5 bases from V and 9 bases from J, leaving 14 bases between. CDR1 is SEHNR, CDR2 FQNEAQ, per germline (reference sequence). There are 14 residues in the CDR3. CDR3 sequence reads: CASSRDIITSPLHF. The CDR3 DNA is TGTGCCAGCAGCCGGGACATTATAACTTCACCCCTCCACTTT.

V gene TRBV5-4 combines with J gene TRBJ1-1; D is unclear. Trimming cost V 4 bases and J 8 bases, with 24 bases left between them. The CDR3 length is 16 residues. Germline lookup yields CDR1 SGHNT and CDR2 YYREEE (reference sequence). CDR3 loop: CASSPLIRTASSEAFF. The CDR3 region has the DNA TGTGCCAGCAGCCCCCTTATCCGGACGGCTAGTTCCGAAGCTTTCTTT.

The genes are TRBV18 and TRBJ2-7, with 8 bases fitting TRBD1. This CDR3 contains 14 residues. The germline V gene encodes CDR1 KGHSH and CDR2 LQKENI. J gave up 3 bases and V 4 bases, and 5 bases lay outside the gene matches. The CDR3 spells CASSRRTGFYEQYF. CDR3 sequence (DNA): TGTGCCAGCTCACGACGGACAGGGTTCTACGAGCAGTACTTC.

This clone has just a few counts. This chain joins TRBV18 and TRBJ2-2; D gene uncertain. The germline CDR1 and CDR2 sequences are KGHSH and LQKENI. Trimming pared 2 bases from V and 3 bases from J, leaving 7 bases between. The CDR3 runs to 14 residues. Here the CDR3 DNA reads TGTGCCAGCTCACCAACGCTGGACACCGGGGAGCTGTTTTTT. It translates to CASSPTLDTGELFF. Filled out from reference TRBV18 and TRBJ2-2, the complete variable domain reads NAGVMQNPRHLVRRRGQEARLRCSPMKGHSHVYWYRQLPEEGLKFMVYLQKENIIDESGMPKERFSAEFPKEGPSILRIQQVVRGDSAAYFCASSPTLDTGELFFGEGSRLTVL.

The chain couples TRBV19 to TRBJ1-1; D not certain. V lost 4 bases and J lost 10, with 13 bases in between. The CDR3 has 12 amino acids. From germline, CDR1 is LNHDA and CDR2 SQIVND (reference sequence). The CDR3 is CASSTSLEAAFF. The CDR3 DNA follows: TGTGCCAGTAGTACCTCTTTGGAGGCAGCTTTCTTT.

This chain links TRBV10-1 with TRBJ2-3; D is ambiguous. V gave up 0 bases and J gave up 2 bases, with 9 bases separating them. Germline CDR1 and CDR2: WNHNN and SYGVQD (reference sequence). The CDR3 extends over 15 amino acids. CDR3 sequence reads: CASSESSGFTDTQYF. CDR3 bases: TGCGCCAGCAGTGAGTCTTCCGGGTTCACAGATACGCAGTATTTT.

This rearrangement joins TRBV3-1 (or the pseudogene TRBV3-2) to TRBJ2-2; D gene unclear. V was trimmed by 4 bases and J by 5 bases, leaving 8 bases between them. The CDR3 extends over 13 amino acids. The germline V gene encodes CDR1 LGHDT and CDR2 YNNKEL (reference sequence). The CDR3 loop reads CASSPSETGELFF. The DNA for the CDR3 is TGTGCCAGCAGCCCCAGCGAAACCGGGGAGCTGTTTTTT.